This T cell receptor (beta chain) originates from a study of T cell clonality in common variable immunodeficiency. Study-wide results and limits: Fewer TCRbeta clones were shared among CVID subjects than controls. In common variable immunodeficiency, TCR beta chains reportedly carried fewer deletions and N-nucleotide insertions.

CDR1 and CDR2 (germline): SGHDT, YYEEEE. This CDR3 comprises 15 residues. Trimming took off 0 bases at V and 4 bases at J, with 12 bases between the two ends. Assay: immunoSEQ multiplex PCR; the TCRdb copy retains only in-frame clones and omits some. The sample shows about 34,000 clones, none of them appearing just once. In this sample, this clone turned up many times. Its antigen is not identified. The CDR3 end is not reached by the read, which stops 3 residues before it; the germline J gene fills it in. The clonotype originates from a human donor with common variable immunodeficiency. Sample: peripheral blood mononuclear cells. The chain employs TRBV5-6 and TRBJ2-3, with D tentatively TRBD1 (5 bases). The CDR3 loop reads CASSLGQGGADTQYF. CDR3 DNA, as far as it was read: TGTGCCAGCAGCTTGGGTCAGGGTGGGGCAGATACG.